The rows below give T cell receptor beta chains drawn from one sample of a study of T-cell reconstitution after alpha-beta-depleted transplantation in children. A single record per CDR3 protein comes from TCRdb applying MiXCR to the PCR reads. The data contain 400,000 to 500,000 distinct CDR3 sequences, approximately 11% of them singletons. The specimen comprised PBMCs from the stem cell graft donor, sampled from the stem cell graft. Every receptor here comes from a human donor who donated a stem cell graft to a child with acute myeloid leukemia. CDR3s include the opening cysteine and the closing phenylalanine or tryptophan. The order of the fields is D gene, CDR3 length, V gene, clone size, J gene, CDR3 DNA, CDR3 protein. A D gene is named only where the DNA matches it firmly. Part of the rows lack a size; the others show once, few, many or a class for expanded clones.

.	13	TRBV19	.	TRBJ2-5	TGTGCCAGTAGTCAAGACTACCAAGAGACCCAGTACTTC	CASSQDYQETQYF
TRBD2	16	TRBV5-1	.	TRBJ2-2	TGCGCCAGCAGCAGAGGACTAGCGGGAGACACCGGGGAGCTGTTTTTT	CASSRGLAGDTGELFF
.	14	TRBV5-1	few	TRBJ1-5	TGCGCCAGCAGCTCAGGGGCTAGCAATCAGCCCCAGCATTTT	CASSSGASNQPQHF
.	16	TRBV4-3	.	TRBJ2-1	TGCGCCAGCAGCCAAGTCCAGGGAGGTTCCTACAATGAGCAGTTCTTC	CASSQVQGGSYNEQFF
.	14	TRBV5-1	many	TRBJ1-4	TGCGCCAGCAGCCCGTCTTCAGGGAATGAAAAACTGTTTTTT	CASSPSSGNEKLFF
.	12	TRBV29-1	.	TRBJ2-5	TGCAGCGTTGCCGTCATCCAAGAGACCCAGTACTTC	CSVAVIQETQYF
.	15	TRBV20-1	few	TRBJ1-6	TGCAGTGCTAGAGAAGGATCGGACTACAATTCACCCCTCCACTTT	CSAREGSDYNSPLHF
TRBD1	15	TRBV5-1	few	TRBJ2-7	TGCGCCAGCAGCTTAACGGACAGGGGGAGGTACGAGCAGTACTTC	CASSLTDRGRYEQYF
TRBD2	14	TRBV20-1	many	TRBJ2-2	TGCAGTGCTAGAGGGGGCGGGGGAGCCGGGGAGCTGTTTTTT	CSARGGGGAGELFF
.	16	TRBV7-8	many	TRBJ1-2	TGTGCCAGCAGCTCCCGGGGGGCAGGGGCCAACTATGGCTACACCTTC	CASSSRGAGANYGYTF
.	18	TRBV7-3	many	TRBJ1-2	TGTGCCAGCAGCCCCACGGGACCCCCAGCTATGCTCGGTGGTGGCTACACCTTC	CASSPTGPPAMLGGGYTF
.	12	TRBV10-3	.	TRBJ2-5	TGTGCCATCCGTGAGTCAGGGGAGACCCAGTACTTC	CAIRESGETQYF
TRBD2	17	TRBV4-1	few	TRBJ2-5	TGCGCCAGCAGCCAAGAATCGAGACTAGCGGCCCAAGAGACCCAGTACTTC	CASSQESRLAAQETQYF
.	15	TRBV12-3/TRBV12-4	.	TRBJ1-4	TGTGCCAGCAGCCCAGACAGGCCAACTAATGAAAAACTGTTTTTT	CASSPDRPTNEKLFF
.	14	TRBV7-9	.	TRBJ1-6	TGTGCCAGCAGCCGACAGTCTGATAATTCACCCCTCCACTTT	CASSRQSDNSPLHF
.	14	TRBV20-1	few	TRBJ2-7	TGCAGTGCTCCGTGGGGGGCCCAGTCCTACGAGCAGTACTTC	CSAPWGAQSYEQYF
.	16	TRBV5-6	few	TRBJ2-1	TGTGCCAGCAGCGGTGGTGTGGGAGCGGCCTACAATGAGCAGTTCTTC	CASSGGVGAAYNEQFF
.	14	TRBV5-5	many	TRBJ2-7	TGTGCCAGCAGCTCCGGGGCGGCCGGCGGCGAGCAGTACTTC	CASSSGAAGGEQYF
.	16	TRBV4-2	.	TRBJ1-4	TGTGCCAGCAGCCCCGGCCGAGTCTTCCATAATGAAAAACTGTTTTTT	CASSPGRVFHNEKLFF
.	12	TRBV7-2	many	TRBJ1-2	TGTGCCAGCAGTCCGGAACCTACAGGTTACACCTTC	CASSPEPTGYTF
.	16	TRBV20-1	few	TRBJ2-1	TGCAGTGCTAGACCCCTTGCCGGGGGTTTCTACAATGAGCAGTTCTTC	CSARPLAGGFYNEQFF
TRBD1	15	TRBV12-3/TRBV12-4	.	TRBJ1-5	TGTGCCAGCAGTCCGGGGACAGGGCAAAATCAGCCCCAGCATTTT	CASSPGTGQNQPQHF
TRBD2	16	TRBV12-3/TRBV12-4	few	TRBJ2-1	TGTGCCAGCACTCGCGCGGGACTAGCGGGAGTGGATGAGCAGTTCTTC	CASTRAGLAGVDEQFF
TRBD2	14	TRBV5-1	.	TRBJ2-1	TGCGCCAGCACCGGGACTAGCGGACGGGGTGAGCAGTTCTTC	CASTGTSGRGEQFF
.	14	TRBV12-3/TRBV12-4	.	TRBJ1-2	TGTGACAGCAGTTTTTTCGGGGTATCATATGGCTACACCTTT	CDSSFFGVSYGYTF
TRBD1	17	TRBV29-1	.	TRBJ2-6	TGCAGCGTCGCCGGGACAGGGGGATTCTCTGGGGCCAACGTCCTGACTTTC	CSVAGTGGFSGANVLTF
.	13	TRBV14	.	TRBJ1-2	TGTGCCAGCAGCCAAGTTGGAAACTATGGCGACACCTTC	CASSQVGNYGDTF
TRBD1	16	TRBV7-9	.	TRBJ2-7	TGTGCCAGCAGCCCCGGACAGGGGAGTTTAACCTACGAGCAGTACTTC	CASSPGQGSLTYEQYF
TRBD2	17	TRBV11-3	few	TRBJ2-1	TGTGCCAGCAGCTTAGTAGCGGGGTCAAATCCGTACAATGAGCAGTTCTTC	CASSLVAGSNPYNEQFF
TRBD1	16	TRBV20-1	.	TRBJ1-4	TGCAGTGCCTTCCGGGACAGGGACCCCCTAAGTGAAAAACTGTTTTTT	CSAFRDRDPLSEKLFF
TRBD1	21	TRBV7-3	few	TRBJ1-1	TGTGCCAGCAGCTTAACGAAAACCCCGGGGACAGCGAACCCGAAGGACACTGAAGCTTTCTTT	CASSLTKTPGTANPKDTEAFF
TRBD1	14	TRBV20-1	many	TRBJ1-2	TGCAGTGCTAGGTGGGACAGGGAGTTCTATGGCTACACCTTC	CSARWDREFYGYTF
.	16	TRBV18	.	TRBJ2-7	TGTGCCAGCTCACCAACCAGAGAATGGAGGCATACCGAGCAGTACTTC	CASSPTREWRHTEQYF
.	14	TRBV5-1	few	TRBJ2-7	TGCGCCAGCAGCTTGGACGCTCCGACCTACGAGCAGTACTTC	CASSLDAPTYEQYF
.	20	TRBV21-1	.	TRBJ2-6	TGTGCCAGCAGCAAAGCGCTTCCCCATCCGAGTGCACCTGGGGCCAACGTCCTGACTTTC	CASSKALPHPSAPGANVLTF
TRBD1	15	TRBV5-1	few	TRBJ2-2	TGCGCCAGCAGCTTGGGACAGGGGGTCGCCGGGGAGCTGTTTTTT	CASSLGQGVAGELFF
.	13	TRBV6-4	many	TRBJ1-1	TGTGCCAGCCGAGAAAGGTTGGGGGATGAAGCTTTCTTT	CASRERLGDEAFF
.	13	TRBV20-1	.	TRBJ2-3	TGCAGTGAGAGACAGGCGCCCACAGATACGCAGTATTTT	CSERQAPTDTQYF
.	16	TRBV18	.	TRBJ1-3	TGTGCCAGCTCACCACCCGGGGATTCCACCGGAAACACCATATATTTT	CASSPPGDSTGNTIYF